This TCR beta chain was sequenced for a study of T-cell reconstitution after alpha-beta-depleted transplantation in children. This clonotype was seen a few times. Its antigen remains unknown. Study outcomes and limitations: After transplant, at about two months, alpha-beta T cells were reportedly derived from several hundred expanded graft clones. The authors attributed T-cell counts and diversity one year after transplant mostly to newly produced T cells.

V was pared by 2 bases and J by 4 bases, with 5 bases of the junction left unmatched. CDR1 is MGHRA, CDR2 YSYEKL, per germline. The CDR3 covers 15 residues. Unique molecular identifiers were incorporated when the TCRbeta library was constructed. TCRdb used MiXCR to reprocess the PCR reads, holding one entry per CDR3 protein. The table has 480,000 or so distinct CDR3 sequences, roughly a tenth seen once. The chain is built from TRBV4-1 and TRBJ1-2; 9 bases are a match to TRBD1. The sequences come from PBMCs, collected before TCRalphabeta/CD19-depleted stem cell transplant. This clonotype originated in a child aged 2 to 9 with inherited bone marrow failure, due to receive a stem cell transplant. CDR3 amino acids: CASSQRTGAPYGYTF. CDR3 bases: TGCGCCAGCAGCCAACGGACAGGGGCCCCCTATGGCTACACCTTC.